Shown below are 17 T cell receptor beta chains from a single sample sequenced in a study of T cells in women clearing cervical HPV infection. Profiled with immunoSEQ multiplex PCR; TCRdb holds only in-frame clones, not every one. In total, the table holds approximately 30,000 clones. The sequenced sample consisted of blood buffy coat. The receptors were sampled from a woman between 18 and 70 years old with a cervical HPV16 infection that either progressed to CIN3+ or cleared (not recorded which).

Concerning this clone: The sequence runs out 3 residues before the end of the CDR3; the remainder is reconstructed from the germline J gene. The rearrangement links TRBV5-1 to TRBJ2-7; 9 bases are shared with TRBD1. V lost 0 bases, J lost 3 bases, and 4 bases stayed unmatched. The germline V gene has CDR1 SGHRS and CDR2 YFSETQ. The CDR3 is made up of 15 amino acids. CDR3 bases read: TGCGCCAGCAGCTTGGAACAGGGGGCTTACTACGAG. This gives the protein CASSLEQGAYYE. The entire CDR3 is CASSLEQGAYYEQYF.

As for this clone: The DNA ends 3 residues before the CDR3 does, and the rest of the CDR3 is filled in from the germline J gene. V and J are TRBV20-1 and TRBJ2-2, with 7 positions matching TRBD2. The CDR3 is made up of 13 amino acids. CDR1 is DFQATT, CDR2 SNEGSKA, per germline (reference sequence). J gave up 5 bases and V 2 bases, and 2 bases lay outside the gene matches. The CDR3: CSARRLATGELFF. The DNA read from the CDR3 is TGCAGTGCTAGACGACTAGCAACCGGGGAG.

Notes on this clone: The sequenced fragment ends 3 residues before the CDR3 boundary, so the rest is inferred from the germline J gene. The gene calls are TRBV29-1 and TRBJ2-7; TRBD1 or TRBD2 may be the D gene (5 bases each). Trimming stripped 0 bases from V and 5 bases from J, with 11 bases between. Germline V gene sequence: CDR1 SQVTM, CDR2 ANQGSEA. The length of the CDR3 is 13 residues. Here the CDR3 reads CSVEEGAEDEQYF. The sequenced CDR3 bases are TGCAGCGTTGAAGAAGGGGCGGAGGACGAG.

Concerning this clone itself: Read sequence stops 3 residues before the CDR3 end, and the germline J gene provides the missing end. V and J are TRBV7-9 and TRBJ1-1; 7 bases agree with TRBD1. V lost 6 bases and J lost 6; bases outside the gene matches: 10. Germline loops: CDR1 SEHNR, CDR2 FQNEAQ (reference sequence). The CDR3 spans 14 residues. The CDR3 protein is CASRGTVFNPEAFF. The CDR3 bases that were read are TGTGCCAGCAGGGGGACAGTGTTTAACCCTGAA.

For this clone: The CDR3 end falls 3 residues outside the read, so it is completed with the germline J gene. This sequence joins TRBV7-2 and TRBJ1-6, with D unclear. V was pared by 5 bases and J by 9 bases, with 11 bases between. Per the germline V gene, CDR1 is SGHTA and CDR2 is FQGNSA. This CDR3 is 13 amino acids long. The CDR3: CASSDQGGSPLHF. CDR3 DNA (partial): TGTGCCAGCAGCGATCAAGGTGGTTCACCC.

On this clone: The CDR3 goes on 3 residues after the read ends, and that part is filled in from the germline J gene. J is TRBJ2-3 and V is TRBV20-1, with 9 nucleotides matching TRBD2. With 3 bases clipped from V and 1 base from J, the junction kept 11 bases outside the gene matches. The CDR3 loop spans 17 amino acids. Germline CDR1 DFQATT, CDR2 SNEGSKA (reference sequence). The CDR3 loop reads CSASPGLAPYGTDTQYF. CDR3 DNA, as far as it was read: TGCAGTGCTAGCCCTGGACTAGCGCCATATGGCACAGATACG.

The CDR3 bases that were read are TGTGCCAGCTCACCACCCCATTCGGACAGGGCGTTGAATGAA. Protein: CASSPPHSDRALNE. The entire CDR3 sequence reads CASSPPHSDRALNEAFF. The chain employs TRBV18 and TRBJ1-1; 8 bases are a match to TRBD1. The CDR3 end falls 3 residues outside the read, so it is completed with the germline J gene. The CDR3 runs 17 residues. Trimming at V came to 0 bases and at J to 7 bases, leaving 13 bases not matched to a gene. The germline V gene encodes CDR1 KGHSH and CDR2 LQKENI.

A remark on this clone: With the read ending 3 residues before the CDR3 end, the germline J gene is used to fill in that end. The rearrangement links TRBV2 to TRBJ1-5, with D possibly matching TRBD1 (5 bases). The germline V and J ends were trimmed by 8 bases and 7 bases, with 18 bases remaining between them. Germline V lookup: CDR1 SNHLY, CDR2 FYNNEI. The CDR3 is made up of 14 amino acids. The CDR3 loop is CASLPDSQGQPQHF. The sequenced CDR3 bases are TGTGCCAGCTTACCCGACAGCCAAGGCCAGCCC.

To note about this clone: With the read ending 3 residues before the CDR3 end, the germline J gene is used to fill in that end. V is TRBV24-1 and J is TRBJ2-3; TRBD2 matches 11 bases. From germline, CDR1 is KGHDR and CDR2 SFDVKD. The CDR3 covers 18 residues. V was clipped by 4 bases and J by 0 bases; unmatched bases: 8. The DNA read from the CDR3 is TGTGCCACCAGTGACCCGGGACTAGCGGAAACTAGCACAGATACG. Protein product: CATSDPGLAETSTDT. The full CDR3 sequence reads CATSDPGLAETSTDTQYF.

The part of the CDR3 DNA that was read is TGTGCCAGCACCCTGACACCCTCCTACAATGAG. This gives the protein CASTLTPSYNE. The whole CDR3 protein reads CASTLTPSYNEQFF. The J gene is TRBJ2-1, the V gene TRBV28; D unresolved. The read ends 3 residues shy of where the CDR3 ends; the end is completed using the germline J gene. Germline loops: CDR1 MDHEN, CDR2 SYDVKM. The CDR3 sequence is 14 residues long. V dropped 7 bases and J dropped 0 bases, with 10 bases sitting between them.

With respect to this clone: The observed sequence ends 3 residues before the CDR3 terminus, with the missing tail filled in from the germline J gene. V is TRBV18 and J is TRBJ1-2; unclear D gene. CDR3 length equals 13 residues. The germline gives CDR1 KGHSH, CDR2 LQKENI. The CDR3 loop is CASSPQGSYDYTF. CDR3 DNA, as far as it was read: TGTGCCAGCTCACCCCAAGGGTCCTACGAC.

For this clone: The CDR3 end lies 3 residues beyond the end of the read and is filled in from the germline J gene. The V gene is TRBV7-9, the J gene TRBJ1-5, with D uncertain. The V end lost 2 bases, the J end lost 2 bases, and 10 bases lay between the germline ends. From germline, CDR1 is SEHNR and CDR2 FQNEAQ (reference sequence). The CDR3 runs to 15 residues. Partial CDR3 DNA: TGTGCCAGCAGCTTAAGTCAGGAGCGCAATCAGCCC. It specifies CASSLSQERNQP. The full CDR3 protein reads CASSLSQERNQPQHF.

About this clone: The read comes to an end 3 residues before the CDR3 does, leaving the germline J gene to fill in the end. This chain uses TRBV9 with TRBJ2-2; a possible D gene is TRBD2 (7 bases). Looked up from germline, CDR1 is SGDLS and CDR2 is YYNGEE. This CDR3 has 15 residues. V was pared by 0 bases and J by 6 bases, with 12 bases between. The sequenced part of the CDR3 DNA is TGTGCCAGCAGCGTAGACGGGGGGCCGGCCGGGGAG. Protein product: CASSVDGGPAGE. The CDR3, in full, reads CASSVDGGPAGELFF.

In the case of this clone: The sequenced fragment ends 3 residues before the CDR3 boundary, so the rest is inferred from the germline J gene. The rearrangement links TRBV5-5 to TRBJ2-1, with a tentative D call TRBD2 (6 bases). Trimming cost V 2 bases and J 7 bases, with 16 bases left between them. In germline, CDR1 is SGHKS, CDR2 YYEKEE (reference sequence). The CDR3 runs 15 residues. The CDR3 loop is CASSFPRTTRNEQFF. Incomplete CDR3 DNA: TGTGCCAGCAGCTTTCCAAGGACTACCAGGAATGAG.

Turning to this clone: Coverage ceases 3 residues before the CDR3 finishes, and the germline J gene fills in the end. This chain connects TRBV18 to TRBJ2-1; TRBD1 might be the D (6 bases). With 4 bases removed from V and 8 bases from J, the gap between germline ends came to 15 bases. The CDR3 runs 14 residues. CDR1 and CDR2 from the germline V gene are KGHSH and LQKENI. The part of the CDR3 DNA that was read is TGTGCCAGCTCACGGGCAGGGGCTGAGCATGAG. Its translation: CASSRAGAEHE. The whole CDR3 protein is CASSRAGAEHEQFF.

On this clone itself: The read ends 3 residues before the CDR3 terminus; that terminus is restored from the germline J gene. This specimen includes other DNA sequences encoding the same CDR3. The chain links TRBV6-2 or TRBV6-3 to TRBJ1-3, with D uncertain. The germline CDR1 and CDR2 sequences are MNHEY and SVGEGT. The V end was cut by 3 bases, the J end by 3 bases, with 12 bases between. The CDR3 runs 15 residues. The sequenced part of the CDR3 DNA is TGTGCCAGCAGTTATCCCCGCGGGAATGGAAACACC. Protein product: CASSYPRGNGNT. Given in full, the CDR3 is CASSYPRGNGNTIYF.

Details on this clone: The sequence runs out 3 residues before the end of the CDR3; the remainder is reconstructed from the germline J gene. The chain uses TRBV7-9 and TRBJ1-1; maybe TRBD1 (6 bases). The CDR3 has 14 amino acids. Germline V gives CDR1 SEHNR, CDR2 FQNEAQ (reference sequence). The V and J ends lost 3 bases and 4 bases respectively, with 12 bases between them. Here the CDR3 reads CASSLGQGTTEAFF. Partial CDR3 DNA: TGTGCCAGCAGCTTGGGGCAGGGGACCACTGAA. The full variable domain, rest sourced from reference TRBV7-9 and TRBJ1-1, is DTGVSQNPRHKITKRGQNVTFRCDPISEHNRLYWYRQTLGQGPEFLTYFQNEAQLEKSRLLSDRFSAERPKGSFSTLEIQRTEQGDSAMYLCASSLGQGTTEAFFGQGTRLTVV.